These T cell receptor beta chains were read from a single sample in a study of PD-1 blockade in classical Hodgkin lymphoma. The assay was immunoSEQ multiplex PCR, and TCRdb's table has in-frame clones only and misses some. The sample has fewer than 7,500 clones, roughly 80% seen once; the top ten hold around two fifths. The sequences come from peripheral blood mononuclear cells (PBMCs), collected at baseline. The receptors were sampled from a human donor with classical Hodgkin lymphoma. The CDR3 runs from the conserved cysteine through the conserved F or W. The D gene is left open where the match is weak. Where a row states a size, it is once, few, many or the class of an expanded clone; other rows omit it.

clone size: few; J gene: TRBJ1-3; V gene: TRBV4-1; D gene: .; CDR3 length: 15; CDR3 DNA: TGCGCCAGCAGCCAAGGCCAGGGGAATGGAAACACCATATATTTT; CDR3 protein: CASSQGQGNGNTIYF
clone size: .; J gene: TRBJ2-5; V gene: TRBV5-4; D gene: TRBD2; CDR3 length: 16; CDR3 DNA: TGTGCCAGCACCGCCGGGGGGACTCTCATCCAAGAGACCCAGTACTTC; CDR3 protein: CASTAGGTLIQETQYF
clone size: .; J gene: TRBJ2-7; V gene: TRBV30; D gene: .; CDR3 length: 15; CDR3 DNA: TGTGCCTGGATCGTACGAATAGGGGGGACCTACGAGCAGTACTTC; CDR3 protein: CAWIVRIGGTYEQYF
clone size: .; J gene: TRBJ2-7; V gene: TRBV7-6; D gene: .; CDR3 length: 13; CDR3 DNA: TGTGCCAGCAGCCCGGGGGATTCCTACGAGCAGTACTTC; CDR3 protein: CASSPGDSYEQYF
clone size: .; J gene: TRBJ1-1; V gene: TRBV5-4; D gene: TRBD1; CDR3 length: 13; CDR3 DNA: TGTGCCAGCAGCTGGGACAGGGACACTGAAGCTTTCTTT; CDR3 protein: CASSWDRDTEAFF
clone size: .; J gene: TRBJ2-2; V gene: TRBV5-3; D gene: .; CDR3 length: 14; CDR3 DNA: TGTGCCAGCAGCCAAGAAGAGAACACCGGGGAGCTGTTTTTT; CDR3 protein: CASSQEENTGELFF
clone size: .; J gene: TRBJ1-2; V gene: TRBV7-9; D gene: .; CDR3 length: 14; CDR3 DNA: TGTGCCAGCAGCTTAGGAGGGAGGTCCTATGGCTACACCTTC; CDR3 protein: CASSLGGRSYGYTF
clone size: .; J gene: TRBJ2-7; V gene: TRBV19; D gene: TRBD2; CDR3 length: 15; CDR3 DNA: TGTGCCAGTAGTATAGCGGGACTAGCGGGATACGAGCAGTACTTC; CDR3 protein: CASSIAGLAGYEQYF
clone size: .; J gene: TRBJ2-1; V gene: TRBV15; D gene: .; CDR3 length: 13; CDR3 DNA: TGTGCCACCAGCGAGACCCGCTACAATGAGCAGTTCTTC; CDR3 protein: CATSETRYNEQFF
clone size: .; J gene: TRBJ1-1; V gene: TRBV28; D gene: .; CDR3 length: 16; CDR3 DNA: TGTGCCAGCTTTAGTGGGGGTGAGATAGCGGGAACTGAAGCTTTCTTT; CDR3 protein: CASFSGGEIAGTEAFF
clone size: .; J gene: TRBJ2-1; V gene: TRBV9; D gene: .; CDR3 length: 16; CDR3 DNA: TGTGCCAGCAGCGGTGATGTAGGAAGCTCCTACAATGAGCAGTTCTTC; CDR3 protein: CASSGDVGSSYNEQFF
clone size: .; J gene: TRBJ2-5; V gene: TRBV7-2; D gene: .; CDR3 length: 14; CDR3 DNA: TGTGCCAGCAGCGTCCGTGGGGGAGGAGAGACCCAGTACTTC; CDR3 protein: CASSVRGGGETQYF
clone size: .; J gene: TRBJ2-5; V gene: TRBV15; D gene: .; CDR3 length: 16; CDR3 DNA: TGTGCCACCAGCAGATCGGTGAATAGCAACCAAGAGACCCAGTACTTC; CDR3 protein: CATSRSVNSNQETQYF
clone size: few; J gene: TRBJ1-2; V gene: TRBV2; D gene: .; CDR3 length: 11; CDR3 DNA: TGTGCCAGCAGTAGTGAATATGGCTACACCTTC; CDR3 protein: CASSSEYGYTF
clone size: .; J gene: TRBJ1-1; V gene: TRBV5-4; D gene: TRBD1; CDR3 length: 13; CDR3 DNA: TGTGCCAGCAGCTTGGACAGGGGAACTGAAGCTTTCTTT; CDR3 protein: CASSLDRGTEAFF
clone size: .; J gene: TRBJ1-1; V gene: TRBV11-2; D gene: .; CDR3 length: 12; CDR3 DNA: TGTGCCAGCAGCTTCGCGAACACTGAAGCTTTCTTT; CDR3 protein: CASSFANTEAFF
clone size: .; J gene: TRBJ1-2; V gene: TRBV28; D gene: TRBD1; CDR3 length: 15; CDR3 DNA: TGTGCCAGCAGTCCTTCCGGGACAGCTAACTATGGCTACACCTTC; CDR3 protein: CASSPSGTANYGYTF
clone size: .; J gene: TRBJ1-1; V gene: TRBV7-8; D gene: .; CDR3 length: 11; CDR3 DNA: TGTGCCAGCTCCCGCGACACTGAAGCTTTCTTT; CDR3 protein: CASSRDTEAFF
clone size: large; J gene: TRBJ2-1; V gene: TRBV11-2; D gene: TRBD1; CDR3 length: 18; CDR3 DNA: TGTGCCAGCAGCTTAGTGTTCGGGACAGGCTACTCCTACAATGAGCAGTTCTTC; CDR3 protein: CASSLVFGTGYSYNEQFF
clone size: .; J gene: TRBJ2-4; V gene: TRBV19; D gene: .; CDR3 length: 18; CDR3 DNA: TGTGCCAGTAGTATGGGTAGAGGACAGATCCTAGCCAAAAACATTCAGTACTTC; CDR3 protein: CASSMGRGQILAKNIQYF
clone size: .; J gene: TRBJ1-5; V gene: TRBV10-2; D gene: .; CDR3 length: 13; CDR3 DNA: TGCGCCAGCAGTGATATGGGTCTCCAGCCCCAGCATTTT; CDR3 protein: CASSDMGLQPQHF
clone size: .; J gene: TRBJ2-1; V gene: TRBV6-4; D gene: TRBD2; CDR3 length: 15; CDR3 DNA: TGTGCCAGCAGAAACTCGGGGGGAGGGCCGAATGAGCAGTTCTTC; CDR3 protein: CASRNSGGGPNEQFF
clone size: .; J gene: TRBJ1-2; V gene: TRBV19; D gene: TRBD1; CDR3 length: 15; CDR3 DNA: TGTGCCAGTAGTATAGACCCGGACAGGGTAGGAGGCTACACCTTC; CDR3 protein: CASSIDPDRVGGYTF
clone size: .; J gene: TRBJ1-3; V gene: TRBV4-1; D gene: .; CDR3 length: 15; CDR3 DNA: TGCGCCAGCAGCCCTTTGGTTTCAGCTGGAAACACCATATATTTT; CDR3 protein: CASSPLVSAGNTIYF
clone size: .; J gene: TRBJ2-7; V gene: TRBV4-2; D gene: TRBD2; CDR3 length: 19; CDR3 DNA: TGTGCCAGCAGCCACAACATAGCGGGAGGGCCTTCCACCTCCTACGAGCAGTACTTC; CDR3 protein: CASSHNIAGGPSTSYEQYF
clone size: .; J gene: TRBJ2-2; V gene: TRBV6-4; D gene: .; CDR3 length: 14; CDR3 DNA: TGTGCCAGCAGTGAAACTCCCACCACCGGGGAGCTGTTTTTT; CDR3 protein: CASSETPTTGELFF
clone size: .; J gene: TRBJ1-1; V gene: TRBV18; D gene: .; CDR3 length: 13; CDR3 DNA: TGTGCCAGCTCAGGGGATAGCTTTTCTGAAGCTTTCTTT; CDR3 protein: CASSGDSFSEAFF
clone size: .; J gene: TRBJ1-1; V gene: TRBV28; D gene: TRBD1; CDR3 length: 15; CDR3 DNA: TGTGCCAGCAGTTTAGGTGACAGGGCGGGGACTGAAGCTTTCTTT; CDR3 protein: CASSLGDRAGTEAFF
clone size: .; J gene: TRBJ2-1; V gene: TRBV5-5; D gene: .; CDR3 length: 15; CDR3 DNA: TGTGCCAGCAGCTTGGACAGGGCATTCTACAATGAGCAGTTCTTC; CDR3 protein: CASSLDRAFYNEQFF
clone size: .; J gene: TRBJ1-5; V gene: TRBV7-3; D gene: .; CDR3 length: 16; CDR3 DNA: TGTGCCAGCAGACGACCAGGGGAGGCGGCGAGTCAGCCCCAGCATTTT; CDR3 protein: CASRRPGEAASQPQHF
clone size: .; J gene: TRBJ1-1; V gene: TRBV2; D gene: .; CDR3 length: 14; CDR3 DNA: TGTGCCAGCAGTGTAGAGGGGCTAAACACTGAAGCTTTCTTT; CDR3 protein: CASSVEGLNTEAFF
clone size: .; J gene: TRBJ2-6; V gene: TRBV7-9; D gene: .; CDR3 length: 14; CDR3 DNA: TGTGCCAGCAGCGAGCGGACAGCAGCCAACGTCCTGACCTTC; CDR3 protein: CASSERTAANVLTF
clone size: .; J gene: TRBJ1-4; V gene: TRBV30; D gene: .; CDR3 length: 13; CDR3 DNA: TGTGCCTGGAAGGGGCAGGGAGATGAAAAACTGTTTTTT; CDR3 protein: CAWKGQGDEKLFF
clone size: large; J gene: TRBJ1-1; V gene: TRBV6-5; D gene: TRBD1; CDR3 length: 15; CDR3 DNA: TGTGCCAGCAGTCCCGGGACAGGGGCCCACACTGAAGCTTTCTTT; CDR3 protein: CASSPGTGAHTEAFF
clone size: .; J gene: TRBJ1-4; V gene: TRBV5-1; D gene: .; CDR3 length: 13; CDR3 DNA: TGCGCCAGCAGCTTCCAGGGTAATGAAAAACTGTTTTTT; CDR3 protein: CASSFQGNEKLFF
clone size: .; J gene: TRBJ2-7; V gene: TRBV7-2; D gene: .; CDR3 length: 17; CDR3 DNA: TGTGCCAGCAGGGGATTTGGGGGGGGCCTAAGCTCCTACGAGCAGTACTTC; CDR3 protein: CASRGFGGGLSSYEQYF
clone size: .; J gene: TRBJ1-1; V gene: TRBV6-1; D gene: TRBD1; CDR3 length: 12; CDR3 DNA: TGTGCCAGCAGTCCACAGGGGCCTGAAGCTTTCTTT; CDR3 protein: CASSPQGPEAFF
clone size: .; J gene: TRBJ1-2; V gene: TRBV29-1; D gene: .; CDR3 length: 12; CDR3 DNA: TGCAGCGTTGGCCCGGGGACCTATGGCTACACCTTC; CDR3 protein: CSVGPGTYGYTF
clone size: .; J gene: TRBJ1-4; V gene: TRBV2; D gene: .; CDR3 length: 15; CDR3 DNA: TGTGCCACCCAAGGAGGTGGGGGGCAAAATGAAAAACTGTTTTTT; CDR3 protein: CATQGGGGQNEKLFF
clone size: .; J gene: TRBJ1-1; V gene: TRBV6-1; D gene: TRBD1; CDR3 length: 13; CDR3 DNA: TGTGCCAGCAAACGACAGGGGTCCACTGAAGCTTTCTTT; CDR3 protein: CASKRQGSTEAFF
clone size: .; J gene: TRBJ2-6; V gene: TRBV30; D gene: TRBD1; CDR3 length: 16; CDR3 DNA: TGTGCCTGGAGAACACAGGGGGCGCGGGGGGCCAACGTCCTGACTTTC; CDR3 protein: CAWRTQGARGANVLTF